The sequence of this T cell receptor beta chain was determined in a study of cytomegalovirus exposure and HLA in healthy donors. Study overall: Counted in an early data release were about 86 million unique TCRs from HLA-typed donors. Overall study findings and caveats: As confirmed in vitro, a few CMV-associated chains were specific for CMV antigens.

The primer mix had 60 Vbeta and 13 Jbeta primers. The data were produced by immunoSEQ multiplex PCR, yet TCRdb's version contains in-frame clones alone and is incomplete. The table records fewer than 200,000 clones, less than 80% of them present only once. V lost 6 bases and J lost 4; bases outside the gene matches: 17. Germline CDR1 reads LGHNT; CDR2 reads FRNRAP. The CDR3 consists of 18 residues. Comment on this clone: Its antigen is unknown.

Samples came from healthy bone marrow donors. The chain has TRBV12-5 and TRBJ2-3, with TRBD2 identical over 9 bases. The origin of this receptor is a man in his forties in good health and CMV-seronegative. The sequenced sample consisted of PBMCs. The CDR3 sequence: CASGPRHLSSGESDTQYF. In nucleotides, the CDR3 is TGTGCTAGTGGCCCTCGACATCTATCTAGCGGGGAATCAGATACGCAGTATTTT.